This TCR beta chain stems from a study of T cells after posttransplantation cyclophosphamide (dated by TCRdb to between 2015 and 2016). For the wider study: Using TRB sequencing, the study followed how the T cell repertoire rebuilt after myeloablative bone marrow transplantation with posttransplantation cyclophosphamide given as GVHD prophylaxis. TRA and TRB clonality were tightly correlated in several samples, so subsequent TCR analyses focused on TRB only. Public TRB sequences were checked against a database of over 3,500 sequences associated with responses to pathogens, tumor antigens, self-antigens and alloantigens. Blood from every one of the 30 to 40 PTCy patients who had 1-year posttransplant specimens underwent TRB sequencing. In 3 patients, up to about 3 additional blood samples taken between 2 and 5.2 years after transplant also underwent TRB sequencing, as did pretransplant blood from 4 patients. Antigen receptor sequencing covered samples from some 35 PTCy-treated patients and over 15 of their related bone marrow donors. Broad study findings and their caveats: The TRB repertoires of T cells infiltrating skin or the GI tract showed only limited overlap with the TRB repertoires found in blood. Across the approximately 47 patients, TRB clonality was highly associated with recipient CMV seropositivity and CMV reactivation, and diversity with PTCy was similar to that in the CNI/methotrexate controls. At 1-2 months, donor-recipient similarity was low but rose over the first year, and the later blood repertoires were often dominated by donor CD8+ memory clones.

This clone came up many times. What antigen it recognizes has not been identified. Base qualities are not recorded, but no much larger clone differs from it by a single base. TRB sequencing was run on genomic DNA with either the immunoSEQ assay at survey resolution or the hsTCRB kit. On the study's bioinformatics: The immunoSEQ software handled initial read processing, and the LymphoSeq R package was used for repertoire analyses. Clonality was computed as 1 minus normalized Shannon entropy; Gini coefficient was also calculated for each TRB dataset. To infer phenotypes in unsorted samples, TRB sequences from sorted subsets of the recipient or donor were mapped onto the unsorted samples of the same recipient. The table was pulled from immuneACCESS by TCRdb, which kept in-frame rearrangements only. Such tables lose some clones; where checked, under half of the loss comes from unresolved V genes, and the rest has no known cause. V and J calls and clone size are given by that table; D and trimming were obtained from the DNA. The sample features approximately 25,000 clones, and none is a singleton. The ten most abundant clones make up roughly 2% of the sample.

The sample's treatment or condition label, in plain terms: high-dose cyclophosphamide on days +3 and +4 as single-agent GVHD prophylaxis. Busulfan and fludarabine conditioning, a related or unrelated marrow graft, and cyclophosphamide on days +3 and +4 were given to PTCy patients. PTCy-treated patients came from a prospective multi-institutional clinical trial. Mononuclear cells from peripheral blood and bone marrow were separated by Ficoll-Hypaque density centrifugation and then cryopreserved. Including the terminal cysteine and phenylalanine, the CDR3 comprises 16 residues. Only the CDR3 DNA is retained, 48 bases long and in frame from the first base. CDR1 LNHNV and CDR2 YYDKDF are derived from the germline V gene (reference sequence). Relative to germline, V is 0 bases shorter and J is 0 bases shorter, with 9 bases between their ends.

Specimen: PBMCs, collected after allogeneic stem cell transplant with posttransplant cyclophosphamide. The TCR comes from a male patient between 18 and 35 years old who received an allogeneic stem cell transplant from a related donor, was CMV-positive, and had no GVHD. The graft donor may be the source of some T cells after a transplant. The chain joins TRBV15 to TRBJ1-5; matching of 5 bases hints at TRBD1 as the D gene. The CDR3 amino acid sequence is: CATSRDRQGSNQPQHF. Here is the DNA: TGTGCCACCAGCAGAGATCGGCAGGGTAGCAATCAGCCCCAGCATTTT.